Shown below are 30 T cell receptor beta chains from a single sample sequenced in a study of a mutant IDH1 vaccine in newly diagnosed glioma. The protocol was immunoSEQ multiplex PCR, while the TCRdb copy is restricted to in-frame clones and leaves out a portion. Here the sample spans 70,000 to 100,000 clones, approximately 80% being singletons. Time point meaning: baseline, week 1 (first vaccination visit). The treatment is: pre-vaccination baseline after standard-of-care therapy. The sequencing used PBMCs, collected from a glioma patient treated with radiotherapy, temozolomide or both. These receptors were collected from a middle-aged man with glioma. Some clones in this sample may be carry-over from other donors' samples.

The chain has TRBV5-4 and TRBJ1-2, with 8 nucleotides matching TRBD1. This CDR3 comprises 12 residues. V lost 3 bases to trimming and J lost 8 bases; unmatched junction nucleotides: 3. Germline assignment: CDR1 SGHNT and CDR2 YYREEE (reference sequence). CDR3 amino acids: CASSWTGKGYTF. CDR3 DNA: TGTGCCAGCAGCTGGACAGGGAAGGGCTACACCTTC.

The chain carries TRBV30 and TRBJ2-7, with 10 bases fitting TRBD2. The CDR3 is made up of 14 amino acids. Germline CDR1 is GTSNPN and CDR2 is SVGIG (reference sequence). The V gene end was trimmed by 5 bases and the J gene end by 2 bases; junction bases not matched to a gene: 6. The CDR3 is CAWGLSGGAYEQYF. CDR3 coding DNA: TGTGCCTGGGGCCTGAGCGGGGGGGCCTACGAGCAGTACTTC.

The chain employs TRBV6-6 and TRBJ1-2, with a weak D call TRBD1 (6 bases). With 7 bases removed from V and 5 bases from J, the gap between germline ends came to 20 bases. In germline, CDR1 is MNHNY, CDR2 SVGAGI (reference sequence). This CDR3 is 15 amino acids long. CDR3 nucleotide sequence: TGTGCCAGCATGGAGGGGGGCAGGGAGGTTTATGGCTACACCTTC. This codes for CASMEGGREVYGYTF.

The CDR3 sequence is CASSLLTENTEAFF. CDR3 sequence (DNA): TGCGCCAGCAGTTTATTGACGGAGAACACTGAAGCTTTCTTT. This chain uses TRBV5-1 with TRBJ1-1; D uncertain. Germline loops: CDR1 SGHRS, CDR2 YFSETQ. The V and J ends lost 5 bases and 1 base respectively, with 12 bases between them. The CDR3 has 14 amino acids.

A few counts support this clone. V is TRBV18 and J is TRBJ2-7; 9 nucleotides match TRBD1. Germline V lookup: CDR1 KGHSH, CDR2 LQKENI. This CDR3 has 14 amino acids. With 6 bases clipped from V and 2 bases from J, the junction kept 5 bases outside the gene matches. In DNA form, the CDR3 reads TGTGCCAGCTCGTCACAGGGGGCAACCTACGAGCAGTACTTC. It is translated as CASSSQGATYEQYF.

The rearrangement uses TRBV30 and TRBJ1-6, with a tentative D call TRBD1 (6 bases). The CDR3 is 14 residues long. CDR1 is GTSNPN and CDR2 is SVGIG in the germline V gene (reference sequence). V was pared by 5 bases and J by 7 bases, with 15 bases between. CDR3 in DNA: TGTGCCTGGGGGACGAACAGGGCCAATTCACCCCTCCACTTT. It yields the protein CAWGTNRANSPLHF.

This chain joins TRBV6-1 and TRBJ2-7; the match to TRBD1 covers 8 bases. V dropped 2 bases and J dropped 2; count of bases not matched to a gene: 8. This CDR3 has 16 residues. In germline, CDR1 is MNHNS, CDR2 SASEGT. CDR3 in DNA: TGTGCCAGCAGTGAAACGGCCGGGACAGGAGCCTACGAGCAGTACTTC. Residues: CASSETAGTGAYEQYF.

The chain is built from TRBV6-5 and TRBJ2-6, with D possibly matching TRBD2 (5 bases). Germline values: CDR1 MNHEY, CDR2 SVGAGI. Between the trimmed V and J ends, which lost 7 bases and 2 bases, there was a span of 9 bases. The CDR3 spans 14 residues. The chain's CDR3 is CASTYGTGANVLTF. In nucleotides, the CDR3 is TGTGCCAGCACCTACGGGACTGGGGCCAACGTCCTGACTTTC.

The DNA of the CDR3 is TGTGCCAGCAGCCTCCCTCTGGGGGCCCTCTATGGCTACACCTTC. Translating gives CASSLPLGALYGYTF. This chain connects TRBV7-2 to TRBJ1-2, with TRBD1 as a possible D gene (6 bases). V lost 5 bases and J lost 4, with 17 bases in between. Germline V gene sequence: CDR1 SGHTA, CDR2 FQGNSA. The CDR3 covers 15 residues.

The genes are TRBV6-5 and TRBJ2-7, with D possibly being TRBD2 (5 bases). Trimming left V 2 bases short and J 5 bases short, with 16 bases between. There are 15 residues in the CDR3. The germline CDR1 and CDR2 sequences are MNHEY and SVGAGI. The DNA of the CDR3 is TGTGCCAGCAGTTACCTTTTCGGGGTCGGCCACGAGCAGTACTTC. Amino acid sequence: CASSYLFGVGHEQYF.

The chain is built from TRBV7-2 and TRBJ2-7; D ambiguous. From germline, CDR1 is SGHTA and CDR2 FQGNSA. This CDR3 region has 14 residues. V gave up 4 bases and J gave up 6 bases, with 16 bases separating them. CDR3 DNA: TGTGCCAGCAGCTCCCAAGGCGGTTTAGTCGAGCAGTACTTC. It encodes CASSSQGGLVEQYF.

This clone was detected only a few times. The chain joins TRBV19 to TRBJ1-5; D may be TRBD1 (6 bases). The CDR3 is made up of 12 amino acids. The germline V gene encodes CDR1 LNHDA and CDR2 SQIVND (reference sequence). V was trimmed by 5 bases and J by 5 bases, leaving 7 bases between them. CDR3 in amino acids: CASSEGDQPQHF. In DNA, the CDR3 is TGTGCCAGTAGTGAGGGGGATCAGCCCCAGCATTTT.

V is TRBV5-1 and J is TRBJ2-3, with D tentatively TRBD1 or TRBD2 (6 bases each). The CDR3 runs 14 residues. Trimming removed 4 bases at V and 2 bases at J, with 11 bases between. Per germline, CDR1 SGHRS and CDR2 YFSETQ. The CDR3 DNA sequence: TGCGCCAGCAGCCCCGGGGGCTACACAGATACGCAGTATTTT. This codes for CASSPGGYTDTQYF.

V usage is TRBV6-1 and J usage is TRBJ2-5, with 7 bases that match TRBD2. Germline CDR1 is MNHNS and CDR2 is SASEGT. With V trimmed by 4 bases and J by 2 bases, 7 bases remained unmatched. The CDR3 covers 15 residues. CDR3 nucleotide sequence: TGTGCCAGCAGTGGGAGACTAGCCCCTCAAGAGACCCAGTACTTC. Its protein product is CASSGRLAPQETQYF.

The chain combines TRBV9 with TRBJ1-2; D may be TRBD1 (5 bases). Trimming removed 0 bases at V and 1 base at J, with 10 bases between. Germline loops: CDR1 SGDLS, CDR2 YYNGEE. The CDR3 runs to 15 residues. The CDR3 region is CASSVGAGINYGYTF. The DNA of the CDR3 is TGTGCCAGCAGCGTAGGGGCAGGGATTAACTATGGCTACACCTTC.

V is TRBV29-1 and J is TRBJ1-5; tentative D call: TRBD1 (5 bases). The germline V gene has CDR1 SQVTM and CDR2 ANQGSEA. Deletions cut 3 bases from V and 1 base from J, with 7 bases between. There are 13 residues in the CDR3. This CDR3 is CSVETVSNQPQHF. The CDR3 DNA reads TGCAGCGTTGAGACAGTCAGCAATCAGCCCCAGCATTTT.

A single count supports this clone. This chain joins TRBV6-5 and TRBJ1-3; D is undetermined. CDR1 is MNHEY, CDR2 SVGAGI, per germline. The CDR3 is 15 residues long. Trimming removed 6 bases from V and 0 bases from J, with 12 bases in between. The CDR3 sequence is CASRPTANSGNTIYF. The CDR3 nucleotides are TGTGCCAGCAGACCCACGGCCAACTCTGGAAACACCATATATTTT.

This rearrangement joins TRBV18 to TRBJ2-7, with D possibly TRBD1 on 6 matching bases. The V end was cut by 2 bases, the J end by 6 bases, with 14 bases between. CDR1 is KGHSH, CDR2 LQKENI, per germline. The CDR3 totals 14 residues. The CDR3 nucleotides read TGTGCCAGCTCACCAGCTTCGAGGGGGTCCGAGCAGTACTTC. Translation: CASSPASRGSEQYF.

In this sample, this clone turned up once. This CDR3 is CASSPPGTGGSEQYF. In DNA form, the CDR3 reads TGCGCCAGCAGCCCGCCCGGGACAGGGGGCTCCGAGCAGTACTTC. The rearrangement uses TRBV5-1 and TRBJ2-7, with 12 positions matching TRBD1. Germline CDR1 SGHRS, CDR2 YFSETQ. This CDR3 comprises 15 residues. Trimming took 4 bases from V and 6 from J; bases not matched to a gene: 8.

This chain joins TRBV6-5 and TRBJ1-6, with 7 nucleotides matching TRBD1. This CDR3 region has 15 residues. V gave up 0 bases and J gave up 9 bases; unmatched junction bases: 5. Germline-derived CDR1 and CDR2 are MNHEY and SVGAGI. CDR3 region: CASSYSTRGFSPLHF. The CDR3 DNA follows: TGTGCCAGCAGTTACTCGACCAGGGGGTTTTCACCCCTCCACTTT.

This clone came up a few times. This chain joins TRBV5-1 and TRBJ1-3; no clear D gene. Trimming removed 0 bases at V and 2 bases at J, with 6 bases between. Germline V gives CDR1 SGHRS, CDR2 YFSETQ. This CDR3 is built from 14 residues. The CDR3: CASSLGQTGNTIYF. CDR3 nucleotide sequence: TGCGCCAGCAGCTTGGGGCAGACTGGAAACACCATATATTTT.

The chain recombines TRBV29-1 with TRBJ1-1; TRBD1 agrees at 9 bases. V shed 5 bases and J 1 base; nucleotides not matched to a gene: 8. CDR1 and CDR2 from the germline V gene are SQVTM and ANQGSEA. This CDR3 is built from 15 residues. The CDR3 nucleotides are TGCAGCGTTAAGGGACAGGGAGGCGGGAACACTGAAGCTTTCTTT. It translates to CSVKGQGGGNTEAFF.

J is TRBJ2-1 and V is TRBV6-1; 14 bases match TRBD2. The germline gives CDR1 MNHNS, CDR2 SASEGT. The ends lost 4 bases at V and 8 bases at J; junction bases unmatched: 10. The CDR3 contains 17 residues. The CDR3 protein is CASSARLAGGIVDEQFF. CDR3 nucleotide sequence: TGTGCCAGCAGTGCGCGACTAGCGGGGGGGATTGTCGATGAGCAGTTCTTC.

This rearrangement joins TRBV9 to TRBJ2-6; 11 nucleotides line up with TRBD1. V shed 7 bases and J 1 base; nucleotides not matched to a gene: 4. The CDR3 loop spans 16 amino acids. Germline CDR1 is SGDLS and CDR2 is YYNGEE. CDR3 nucleotide sequence: TGTGCCAGCGGGGACAGGGGGTTTTCTGGGGCCAACGTCCTGACTTTC. Translation: CASGDRGFSGANVLTF.

V is TRBV29-1 and J is TRBJ1-1; no clear D gene. Between the trimmed V and J ends, which lost 8 bases and 1 base, there was a span of 5 bases. The CDR3 sequence is 10 residues long. Per germline, CDR1 SQVTM and CDR2 ANQGSEA. The CDR3 sequence is CSTQNTEAFF. DNA for the CDR3: TGCAGCACTCAGAACACTGAAGCTTTCTTT.

This chain links TRBV10-3 with TRBJ2-7, with 16 nucleotides matching TRBD2. This CDR3 contains 18 residues. V was clipped by 2 bases and J by 5 bases; unmatched bases: 9. The germline V gene has CDR1 ENHRY and CDR2 SYGVKD. The CDR3 nucleotides read TGTGCCATCAGTGAGCGCACCGGGACTAGCGGGGGGGTGGACGAGCAGTACTTC. Amino acid sequence: CAISERTGTSGGVDEQYF.

V gene TRBV5-6 combines with J gene TRBJ2-5, with 11 bases that match TRBD1. V was pared by 3 bases and J by 5 bases, with 3 bases of the junction left unmatched. This CDR3 spans 14 amino acids. The germline gives CDR1 SGHDT, CDR2 YYEEEE. The DNA for the CDR3 is TGTGCCAGCAGCTGGACAGGGGGCAGGGAGACCCAGTACTTC. Its protein product is CASSWTGGRETQYF.

The CDR3 is CASSSGQGANLEAFF. DNA of the CDR3: TGTGCCAGCAGCAGTGGACAGGGGGCTAACCTTGAAGCTTTCTTT. The chain links TRBV5-4 to TRBJ1-1; 11 bases fit TRBD1. This CDR3 comprises 15 residues. The V gene end was trimmed by 4 bases and the J gene end by 7 bases; junction bases not matched to a gene: 9. CDR1 and CDR2 from the germline V gene are SGHNT and YYREEE (reference sequence).

The chain recombines TRBV6-5 with TRBJ1-4; D may be TRBD1 (5 bases). Germline CDR1 and CDR2: MNHEY and SVGAGI. Trimming removed 5 bases at V and 7 bases at J, with 17 bases between. The CDR3 runs 15 residues. The CDR3 nucleotides are TGTGCCAGCAGTGCAACCCAGGGTCGAGGTGAAAAACTGTTTTTT. Its translation is CASSATQGRGEKLFF.

CDR3 nucleotides: TGCGCCAGCACACCGGGACAGGGCACAGATACGCAGTATTTT. Protein sequence: CASTPGQGTDTQYF. V gene TRBV10-1 combines with J gene TRBJ2-3; 8 bases agree with TRBD1. Trimming cost V 7 bases and J 1 base; bases outside gene matches: 4. Germline assignment: CDR1 WNHNN and CDR2 SYGVQD (reference sequence). This CDR3 has 14 amino acids.